These 6 T cell receptor beta chains share one sample of origin, sequenced in a study of cytomegalovirus exposure and HLA in healthy donors. The PCR employed 60 Vbeta primers together with 13 Jbeta primers. Using immunoSEQ multiplex PCR, the repertoire was profiled, and TCRdb retains in-frame clones only, with some absent. This sample has under 200,000 clones, with approximately 82% found just once. Sequenced input: PBMCs. The receptors originated from a woman aged 40 to 55 in good health and CMV-seropositive.

The chain has TRBV4-3 and TRBJ2-1; D may be TRBD2 (6 bases). Germline values: CDR1 LGHNA, CDR2 YSLEER. The length of the CDR3 is 16 residues. With 0 bases removed from V and 3 bases from J, the gap between germline ends came to 12 bases. CDR3: CASSQEWDSGYNEQFF. The CDR3 DNA reads as TGCGCCAGCAGCCAAGAATGGGACTCAGGCTACAATGAGCAGTTCTTC.

To note about this clone: At the DNA level, this CDR3 is encoded by other sequences in the same sample as well. The chain is built from TRBV28 and TRBJ1-4; tentatively, D is TRBD1 (5 bases). Germline CDR1 reads MDHEN; CDR2 reads SYDVKM. Between the trimmed V and J ends, which lost 3 bases and 7 bases, there was a span of 12 bases. This CDR3 contains 14 residues. The CDR3: CASSLGQGGEKLFF. CDR3 nucleotides: TGTGCCAGCAGTTTGGGTCAGGGAGGTGAAAAACTGTTTTTT.

The V call is TRBV11-2, the J call TRBJ2-7; maybe TRBD1 (6 bases). Germline values: CDR1 SGHAT, CDR2 FQNNGV. The CDR3 contains 13 residues. V was clipped by 4 bases and J by 6 bases, with 13 bases between them. The CDR3 loop reads CASSYGQPGEQYF. Here the CDR3 DNA reads TGTGCCAGCAGCTACGGACAGCCGGGCGAGCAGTACTTC.

This sequence joins TRBV7-9 and TRBJ1-2, with D perhaps TRBD1 (6 bases). The V end was cut by 4 bases, the J end by 2 bases, with 8 bases between. The CDR3 is 13 residues long. Germline assignment: CDR1 SEHNR and CDR2 FQNEAQ (reference sequence). The CDR3 loop reads CASSSTGNYGYTF. CDR3 sequence (DNA): TGTGCCAGCAGCTCCACAGGGAACTATGGCTACACCTTC.

The chain couples TRBV30 to TRBJ2-2; D possibly corresponds to TRBD1 (6 bases). This CDR3 spans 15 amino acids. V lost 3 bases and J lost 7, with 18 bases in between. Germline lookup yields CDR1 GTSNPN and CDR2 SVGIG (reference sequence). The CDR3 DNA follows: TGTGCCTGGAGAATCTCGGCAGGGGCGGGCGGGGAGCTGTTTTTT. Residues: CAWRISAGAGGELFF.

The V and J genes are TRBV7-2 and TRBJ2-1; 7 bases are a match to TRBD2. Unmatched junction bases numbered 5, after V lost 1 base and J lost 5 bases. The CDR3 covers 15 residues. Germline V lookup: CDR1 SGHTA, CDR2 FQGNSA. The CDR3 DNA reads TGTGCCAGCAGCTTAGTCGGGACTACAAACAATGAGCAGTTCTTC. It translates to CASSLVGTTNNEQFF. The whole variable domain, remainder taken from reference TRBV7-2 and TRBJ2-1, is GAGVSQSPSNKVTEKGKDVELRCDPISGHTALYWYRQSLGQGLEFLIYFQGNSAPDKSGLPSDRFSAERTGGSVSTLTIQRTQQEDSAVYLCASSLVGTTNNEQFFGPGTRLTVL.